This passage covers 22 T cell receptor beta chains from one sample sequenced in a study of cytomegalovirus exposure and HLA in healthy donors. The PCR made use of 60 Vbeta and 13 Jbeta primers. Method: immunoSEQ multiplex PCR; TCRdb's copy keeps in-frame clones and lacks some. This table holds some 200,000 clones, about 89% found once. The sequencing sample was made of PBMCs. These receptors were obtained from a woman under 30 in good health and CMV-seronegative.

The V call is TRBV9, the J call TRBJ2-6, with TRBD1 matching 7 bases. CDR3 length equals 18 residues. Per germline, CDR1 SGDLS and CDR2 YYNGEE. With V trimmed by 4 bases and J by 0 bases, 10 bases remained unmatched. The DNA for the CDR3 is TGTGCCAGCAGCCGGGCGGCAGGGGGAAGCTCTGGGGCCAACGTCCTGACTTTC. Its protein is CASSRAAGGSSGANVLTF.

This clone was picked up a small number of times. The CDR3 sequence: CASPPGTGANVLTF. The CDR3 nucleotides read TGCGCCAGCCCCCCCGGTACTGGGGCCAACGTCCTGACTTTC. The rearrangement uses TRBV23-1 and TRBJ2-6; no reliable D call. TRBV23-1 is reported as an ORF; its role is uncertain. The CDR3 has 14 amino acids. V was pared by 8 bases and J by 2 bases, with 10 bases between.

The chain is built from TRBV29-1 and TRBJ2-7; D may be TRBD1 (5 bases). The CDR3 runs 13 residues. V was pared by 0 bases and J by 0 bases, with 6 bases between. CDR1 is SQVTM and CDR2 is ANQGSEA in the germline V gene. CDR3 sequence: CSVEDDSSYEQYF. CDR3 coding DNA: TGCAGCGTTGAAGATGACAGCTCCTACGAGCAGTACTTC.

This clone was seen only a few times. Other DNA sequences in this specimen translate into the identical CDR3. The J gene is TRBJ2-5, the V gene TRBV9, with 7 nucleotides matching TRBD2. The V gene's germline CDR1 is SGDLS and CDR2 YYNGEE. This CDR3 spans 14 amino acids. With 1 base clipped from V and 4 bases from J, the junction kept 4 bases outside the gene matches. The CDR3 DNA follows: TGTGCCAGCAGCGTATCGGGCGGGGGAGAGACCCAGTACTTC. Translating it yields CASSVSGGGETQYF.

The V gene is TRBV2, the J gene TRBJ1-5, with D possibly being TRBD1 (5 bases). V lost 5 bases and J lost 5, with 13 bases in between. Germline assignment: CDR1 SNHLY and CDR2 FYNNEI. This CDR3 has 14 amino acids. CDR3 residues: CASSFRQFYQPQHF. The CDR3 region has the DNA TGTGCCAGCAGTTTCCGACAGTTTTATCAGCCCCAGCATTTT.

This clone came up once. This chain joins TRBV7-2 and TRBJ2-5; D is ambiguous. V was clipped by 3 bases and J by 5 bases, with 4 bases between them. This CDR3 contains 11 residues. Per germline, CDR1 SGHTA and CDR2 FQGNSA. Here the CDR3 DNA reads TGTGCCAGCAGCTTCACTGAGACCCAGTACTTC. Protein product: CASSFTETQYF. Drawing the rest from reference TRBV7-2 and TRBJ2-5, the complete variable domain is GAGVSQSPSNKVTEKGKDVELRCDPISGHTALYWYRQSLGQGLEFLIYFQGNSAPDKSGLPSDRFSAERTGGSVSTLTIQRTQQEDSAVYLCASSFTETQYFGPGTRLLVL.

The chain has TRBV27 and TRBJ2-1; 12 bases map to TRBD2. The ends lost 9 bases at V and 3 bases at J; junction bases unmatched: 3. The V gene's germline CDR1 is MNHEY and CDR2 SMNVEV (reference sequence). The CDR3 sequence is 14 residues long. The CDR3 loop reads CASTSGGLYNEQFF. CDR3 nucleotide sequence: TGTGCCAGTACTAGCGGGGGGCTCTACAATGAGCAGTTCTTC.

The V call is TRBV4-3, the J call TRBJ2-7; D possibly corresponds to TRBD1 (5 bases). The V and J ends lost 3 bases and 5 bases respectively, with 17 bases between them. The CDR3 has 15 residues. Germline values: CDR1 LGHNA, CDR2 YSLEER. Here the CDR3 reads CASSHKQGAFHEQYF. CDR3 in DNA: TGCGCCAGCAGCCACAAACAAGGGGCTTTCCACGAGCAGTACTTC.

In the case of this clone: One end of the junction does not line up with germline, which may come from a read error. The chain uses TRBV11-2 and TRBJ2-7, with 9 nucleotides matching TRBD1. The CDR3 spans 15 residues. Germline V gene lookup returns CDR1 SGHAT and CDR2 FQNNGV. Written as DNA, the CDR3 is TGTGCCAGCACCTTAACCGGGACAGGGAAGTCCGAGCAGTACTTC. Translating gives CASTLTGTGKSEQYF.

The chain employs TRBV6-5 and TRBJ1-3; D gene unclear. V was cut by 8 bases and J by 11 bases, with 10 bases left in between. The CDR3 totals 10 residues. Looked up from germline, CDR1 is MNHEY and CDR2 is SVGAGI. The CDR3 DNA is TGTGCCAGCGGAGAGGGCCCCATATATTTT. It yields the protein CASGEGPIYF.

The V and J genes are TRBV19 and TRBJ2-3, with 10 bases aligning to TRBD1. Germline loops: CDR1 LNHDA, CDR2 SQIVND (reference sequence). CDR3 length equals 17 residues. J lost 5 bases, V lost 3 bases, and 11 bases had no gene match. CDR3 sequence (DNA): TGTGCCAGTAGTATTCGGTTGAGCCGGGACAGGGGAGATACGCAGTATTTT. As protein: CASSIRLSRDRGDTQYF.

The rearrangement uses TRBV18 and TRBJ2-1; 8 nucleotides line up with TRBD2. CDR1 KGHSH and CDR2 LQKENI come from the germline V gene. J was trimmed by 5 bases and V by 0 bases; bases with no gene match: 6. The CDR3 is made up of 16 amino acids. CDR3 amino acids: CASSPPTGGADNEQFF. For the CDR3, the DNA is TGTGCCAGCTCACCACCGACGGGAGGGGCGGACAATGAGCAGTTCTTC.

J is TRBJ1-3 and V is TRBV13; tentatively, D is TRBD1 (6 bases). The germline gives CDR1 PRHDT, CDR2 FYEKMQ (reference sequence). CDR3 length: 17 amino acids. Trimming left V 5 bases short and J 2 bases short, with 19 bases between. The CDR3 coding sequence is TGTGCCAGCAGCCCCCTTAAGGATAGGGGGACTGGAAACACCATATATTTT. Translating gives CASSPLKDRGTGNTIYF.

The V and J genes are TRBV27 and TRBJ2-7; 9 bases are a match to TRBD1. V lost 3 bases to trimming and J lost 4 bases; unmatched junction nucleotides: 4. CDR3 length: 14 residues. The germline CDR1 and CDR2 sequences are MNHEY and SMNVEV (reference sequence). In nucleotides, the CDR3 is TGTGCCAGCAGTTTTTTAGGACAGGGGTACGAGCAGTACTTC. Its translation is CASSFLGQGYEQYF.

This chain links TRBV9 with TRBJ2-7, with 8 bases matching TRBD1. The germline V gene has CDR1 SGDLS and CDR2 YYNGEE. The CDR3 length is 14 residues. The V and J ends lost 0 bases and 7 bases, in that order; junction bases with no gene match: 6. CDR3 DNA sequence: TGTGCCAGCAGCGTAGAACAGGGGGGCGGAGAGCAGTACTTC. Its protein product is CASSVEQGGGEQYF.

The chain links TRBV5-1 to TRBJ2-1; 16 bases are a match to TRBD2. Germline V gene data show CDR1 as SGHRS and CDR2 as YFSETQ. Trimming removed 4 bases from V and 14 bases from J; junction bases left unmatched: 3. This CDR3 has 13 amino acids. The CDR3 DNA reads TGCGCCAGCAGCCCGGGACTAGCGGGAGGGGAGTTCTTC. This sequence encodes CASSPGLAGGEFF.

The gene calls are TRBV5-1 and TRBJ2-7, with 7 bases lining up with TRBD1. The CDR3 runs to 15 residues. The ends lost 0 bases at V and 7 bases at J; junction bases unmatched: 10. Germline V gene sequence: CDR1 SGHRS, CDR2 YFSETQ. CDR3 sequence: CASSLAGQESGEQYF. CDR3 in DNA: TGCGCCAGCAGCTTGGCCGGACAGGAGTCCGGGGAGCAGTACTTC.

This chain connects TRBV11-2 to TRBJ2-3; possibly TRBD2 for D (5 bases). The germline gives CDR1 SGHAT, CDR2 FQNNGV. With 6 bases removed from V and 5 bases from J, the gap between germline ends came to 6 bases. CDR3 size: 11 residues. The CDR3 bases are TGTGCCAGCAGTGCGGGAGATACGCAGTATTTT. Residues: CASSAGDTQYF.

This chain joins TRBV5-1 and TRBJ2-5; 9 bases match TRBD1. The CDR3 length is 14 residues. V shed 3 bases and J 1 base; nucleotides not matched to a gene: 1. Germline CDR1 SGHRS, CDR2 YFSETQ. CDR3 in DNA: TGCGCCAGCAGCTCGACAGGGGGCCAAGAGACCCAGTACTTC. This encodes CASSSTGGQETQYF.

This clone was found once. The V call is TRBV4-3, the J call TRBJ1-5, with D possibly TRBD1 on 5 matching bases. CDR3 length: 15 residues. Deletions cut 0 bases from V and 6 bases from J, with 12 bases between. The germline V gene encodes CDR1 LGHNA and CDR2 YSLEER. The CDR3 sequence: CASSQDTGGSQPQHF. The CDR3 DNA sequence: TGCGCCAGCAGCCAAGATACGGGGGGAAGTCAGCCCCAGCATTTT.

The J gene is TRBJ1-1, the V gene TRBV7-9; perhaps TRBD1 as D (5 bases). Germline V lookup: CDR1 SEHNR, CDR2 FQNEAQ (reference sequence). V dropped 6 bases and J dropped 4 bases, with 24 bases sitting between them. This CDR3 spans 17 amino acids. The CDR3 DNA sequence: TGTGCCAGCAGAGCCCCCGTTGAGGGTCGGGGGGGCACTGAAGCTTTCTTT. Translation: CASRAPVEGRGGTEAFF.

The sample holds one count of this clone. The rearrangement uses TRBV7-2 and TRBJ1-3; TRBD1 might be the D (6 bases). V was trimmed by 1 base and J by 4 bases, leaving 14 bases between them. In germline, CDR1 is SGHTA, CDR2 FQGNSA. The CDR3 has 16 residues. The DNA for the CDR3 is TGTGCCAGCAGCTTAGGGCGGACAGCGGGGGGAAACACCATATATTTT. Residues: CASSLGRTAGGNTIYF.